One T cell receptor (beta chain) is described in this entry. This CDR3 has 12 amino acids. From germline, CDR1 is MNHNY and CDR2 SVGAGI (reference sequence). V shed 4 bases and J shed 9 bases, with 10 bases lying between them. This entry comes from a study of blood T cell repertoires in COVID-19. The table came from immunoSEQ multiplex PCR; TCRdb's copy has only in-frame clones and leaves some out. This sample has around 70,000 clones, with about 90% found just once. This chain uses TRBV6-6 with TRBJ2-1, with D maybe TRBD1 (5 bases). The clonotype originates from a human donor in a cohort sampled during active COVID-19. Input material: peripheral blood. The CDR3 loop reads CASSLQALEQFF. The CDR3 DNA reads TGTGCCAGCAGTTTACAGGCGCTTGAGCAGTTCTTC.